These 4 T cell receptor beta chains were all obtained from the same sample, sequenced in a study of CD8 T cells in ankylosing spondylitis. TCRdb ran MiXCR on the 5' RACE reads and lists one entry per CDR3 protein. This sample yields around 23,000 distinct CDR3 sequences, of which about a sixth are seen a single time; 25% to 30% belongs to the top ten. Material: blood. The receptors were gathered from a male donor with ankylosing spondylitis or in good health (not recorded which).

This clonotype showed up many times. The chain combines TRBV7-2 with TRBJ1-4; D is perhaps TRBD1 (6 bases). Between the trimmed V and J ends, which lost 3 bases and 1 base, there was a span of 9 bases. Germline values: CDR1 SGHTA, CDR2 FQGNSA. CDR3 length equals 15 residues. The CDR3 region is CASSLTRGTNEKLFF. The CDR3 region has the DNA TGTGCCAGCAGCTTGACCAGGGGAACTAATGAAAAACTGTTTTTT.

This clonotype was detected only a few times. J is TRBJ1-5 and V is TRBV20-1; D ambiguous. Trimming took 1 base from V and 4 from J, leaving 8 bases between them. Germline CDR1 and CDR2: DFQATT and SNEGSKA (reference sequence). This CDR3 comprises 13 residues. This CDR3 is CSARAQNNQPQHF. CDR3 DNA: TGCAGTGCTAGAGCACAGAATAATCAGCCCCAGCATTTT.

This chain uses TRBV13 with TRBJ2-1, with D uncertain. V was pared by 1 base and J by 0 bases, with 10 bases between. The CDR3 contains 16 residues. CDR1 and CDR2 (germline): PRHDT, FYEKMQ (reference sequence). The CDR3 sequence: CASSLDTPSSYNEQFF. In DNA form, the CDR3 reads TGTGCCAGCAGCTTAGACACCCCCAGCTCCTACAATGAGCAGTTCTTC.

This chain uses TRBV20-1 with TRBJ2-2; 12 bases match TRBD2. The CDR3 loop spans 14 amino acids. The trim removed 5 bases at V and 5 bases at J, leaving 3 bases unmatched. From germline, CDR1 is DFQATT and CDR2 SNEGSKA (reference sequence). CDR3 in DNA: TGCAGTGCTGCTAGCGGGAGGGGGACCGGGGAGCTGTTTTTT. It encodes CSAASGRGTGELFF.